The 20 T cell receptor beta chains below come from one sample, sequenced in a study of T cell responses to AZD1222 COVID-19 vaccine (dated by TCRdb to the early 2020s). The library was made by the immunoSEQ multiplex PCR assay. TCRdb took this table from immuneACCESS and kept in-frame rearrangements with V and J called. Such tables lack part of the clones; where checked against another copy, unresolved V genes explain under half of the gap, and the rest is unexplained. The sample table shows 80,000 to 130,000 clones, and around nine tenths are seen once. The biggest ten clones account for 16% of the sample. Taken with the paper, the label for time point translates to: baseline before first vaccination. The sequencing here drew on peripheral blood, taken on day 0 of AZD1222 vaccination. The receptors were sampled from an adult in good health.

This chain joins TRBV4-1 and TRBJ1-1; D is ambiguous. This CDR3 spans 13 amino acids. V lost 1 base and J 1 base, leaving 4 bases between the germline ends. The germline V gene encodes CDR1 MGHRA and CDR2 YSYEKL. The DNA for the CDR3 is TGCGCCAGCAGCCAAGCAAGGAACACTGAAGCTTTCTTT. Translated: CASSQARNTEAFF.

V is TRBV7-3 and J is TRBJ2-3, with a possible D match to TRBD2 (6 bases). Trimming took off 0 bases at V and 7 bases at J, with 17 bases between the two ends. The CDR3 covers 16 residues. Germline V gene lookup returns CDR1 SGHTA and CDR2 FQGTGA. CDR3 sequence: CASSLTTGGRTNTQYF. In DNA form, the CDR3 reads TGTGCCAGCAGCTTAACAACCGGGGGTCGGACAAATACGCAGTATTTT.

This clone is a singleton in its sample. The chain is built from TRBV4-2 and TRBJ2-7; 9 positions agree with TRBD2. Per the germline V gene, CDR1 is LGHNA and CDR2 is YNFKEQ. The CDR3 totals 18 residues. The trim removed 1 base at V and 3 bases at J, leaving 13 bases unmatched. Here the CDR3 DNA reads TGTGCCAGCAGCCAAGGATTCCGTCTAGCGGGAAGAAGCTACGAGCAGTACTTC. Amino acid sequence: CASSQGFRLAGRSYEQYF.

The J gene is TRBJ1-1, the V gene TRBV6-5, with TRBD1 matching over 8 bases. The ends lost 7 bases at V and 1 base at J; junction bases unmatched: 5. Looked up from germline, CDR1 is MNHEY and CDR2 is SVGAGI. The CDR3 has 14 amino acids. This CDR3 is CASTSGQGNTEAFF. In nucleotides, the CDR3 is TGTGCCAGCACCAGCGGACAGGGGAACACTGAAGCTTTCTTT.

The chain employs TRBV18 and TRBJ2-1, with 11 bases identical to TRBD2. Germline V CDR1 and CDR2: KGHSH, LQKENI. V was pared by 6 bases and J by 5 bases, with 9 bases of the junction left unmatched. This CDR3 is built from 16 residues. The CDR3 nucleotides are TGTGCCAGCTCGAGCTCCGGGACTAGCGGACACAATGAGCAGTTCTTC. Amino acid sequence: CASSSSGTSGHNEQFF.

This clone was observed once. The gene calls are TRBV19 and TRBJ1-3; tentatively, D is TRBD1 (6 bases). This CDR3 is built from 13 residues. Germline V gene sequence: CDR1 LNHDA, CDR2 SQIVND (reference sequence). The CDR3 DNA reads as TGTGGCGGGGGCACTAGCTCTGGAAACACCATATATTTT. Protein sequence: CGGGTSSGNTIYF.

CDR3 sequence reads: CASSLVSEYGKLFF. DNA of the CDR3: TGCGCCAGCAGCTTGGTCAGCGAGTACGGAAAACTGTTTTTT. V and J are TRBV5-1 and TRBJ1-4; D not certain. V dropped 0 bases and J dropped 10 bases, with 13 bases sitting between them. This CDR3 contains 14 residues. The germline V gene encodes CDR1 SGHRS and CDR2 YFSETQ.

This chain joins TRBV5-8 and TRBJ1-1; unclear D gene. The germline gives CDR1 SGHTS, CDR2 YDEGEE. This CDR3 contains 13 residues. V was trimmed by 4 bases and J by 3 bases, leaving 10 bases between them. CDR3 sequence: CASSPVGYTEAFF. CDR3 DNA: TGTGCCAGCAGCCCGGTCGGGTACACTGAAGCTTTCTTT.

The V call is TRBV7-9, the J call TRBJ2-1; no firm D call. Germline V gene sequence: CDR1 SEHNR, CDR2 FQNEAQ (reference sequence). The CDR3 totals 14 residues. Trimming pared 1 base from V and 8 bases from J, leaving 12 bases between. The CDR3 DNA follows: TGTGCCAGCAGCTTAGGGGGTAGTAGGTATGAGCAGTTCTTC. Amino acids: CASSLGGSRYEQFF.

The V call is TRBV14, the J call TRBJ1-1, with unresolved D. V dropped 1 base and J dropped 5 bases, with 11 bases sitting between them. CDR3 length equals 14 residues. From germline, CDR1 is SGHDN and CDR2 FVKESK. CDR3 in amino acids: CASSQALEGTEAFF. CDR3 coding DNA: TGTGCCAGCAGCCAAGCACTAGAAGGTACTGAAGCTTTCTTT.

V usage is TRBV4-1 and J usage is TRBJ1-5; D perhaps matches TRBD1 (5 bases). V shed 7 bases and J shed 0 bases, with 13 bases lying between them. CDR3 length equals 15 residues. Germline assignment: CDR1 MGHRA and CDR2 YSYEKL. CDR3 amino acids: CASKQTDYSNQPQHF. The CDR3 DNA is TGCGCCAGCAAGCAGACAGATTATAGCAATCAGCCCCAGCATTTT.

The chain links TRBV30 to TRBJ1-2, with a possible D match to TRBD1 (5 bases). The CDR3 runs 14 residues. Between the trimmed V and J ends, which lost 0 bases and 2 bases, there was a span of 10 bases. CDR1 and CDR2 from the germline V gene are GTSNPN and SVGIG (reference sequence). CDR3 residues: CAWSVHRQNYGYTF. The CDR3 bases are TGTGCCTGGAGTGTACATCGACAGAACTATGGCTACACCTTC.

This sequence joins TRBV5-1 and TRBJ2-3; TRBD1 matches at 7 bases. There are 15 residues in the CDR3. Germline CDR1 reads SGHRS; CDR2 reads YFSETQ. V trimming: 4 bases; J trimming: 3 bases; junction bases outside the gene matches: 8. CDR3 DNA sequence: TGCGCCAGCAGCGCGGTGGGACAGATGACAGATACGCAGTATTTT. It translates to CASSAVGQMTDTQYF. The variable domain in full, with the rest retrieved from reference TRBV5-1 and TRBJ2-3, is KAGVTQTPRYLIKTRGQQVTLSCSPISGHRSVSWYQQTPGQGLQFLFEYFSETQRNKGNFPGRFSGRQFSNSRSEMNVSTLELGDSALYLCASSAVGQMTDTQYFGPGTRLTVL.

This rearrangement joins TRBV7-9 to TRBJ1-4, with D maybe TRBD1 (5 bases). Germline V gene sequence: CDR1 SEHNR, CDR2 FQNEAQ (reference sequence). Between the trimmed V and J ends, which lost 1 base and 13 bases, there was a span of 13 bases. This CDR3 spans 13 amino acids. The CDR3 DNA is TGTGCCAGCAGCTTAGAAGATGGGGCCGGACTGTTTTTT. This gives the protein CASSLEDGAGLFF. The full variable domain, its missing parts supplied by reference TRBV7-9 and TRBJ1-4, is DTGVSQNPRHKITKRGQNVTFRCDPISEHNRLYWYRQTLGQGPEFLTYFQNEAQLEKSRLLSDRFSAERPKGSFSTLEIQRTEQGDSAMYLCASSLEDGAGLFFGSGTQLSVL.

In DNA, the CDR3 is TGTGCCAGCACAGGGGTCGGTAACACCGGGGAGCTGTTTTTT. Amino acids: CASTGVGNTGELFF. The chain employs TRBV28 and TRBJ2-2, with D possibly being TRBD1 (6 bases). V dropped 7 bases and J dropped 2 bases, with 11 bases sitting between them. CDR1 is MDHEN, CDR2 SYDVKM, per germline. The CDR3 has 14 residues.

The rearrangement links TRBV28 to TRBJ1-4; a weak D match, TRBD1 (6 bases). Trimming pared 6 bases from V and 3 bases from J, leaving 14 bases between. This CDR3 comprises 15 residues. CDR1 and CDR2 from the germline V gene are MDHEN and SYDVKM. CDR3 residues: CASSFQGGSNEKLFF. The CDR3 DNA sequence: TGTGCCAGCAGCTTCCAAGGGGGTTCTAATGAAAAACTGTTTTTT.

This clone has more than one count but fewer than ten. The chain recombines TRBV5-1 with TRBJ1-3, with 7 bases fitting TRBD1. With 4 bases clipped from V and 2 bases from J, the junction kept 3 bases outside the gene matches. Germline V lookup: CDR1 SGHRS, CDR2 YFSETQ. The CDR3 loop spans 14 amino acids. CDR3 nucleotides: TGCGCCAGCAGCCCCGGACAGGCTGGAAACACCATATATTTT. Translating it yields CASSPGQAGNTIYF.

This sequence joins TRBV27 and TRBJ2-6; 9 bases match TRBD1. The V segment lost 5 bases and the J segment 0 bases; nucleotides outside the gene matches: 11. The CDR3 loop spans 19 amino acids. Germline values: CDR1 MNHEY, CDR2 SMNVEV (reference sequence). CDR3 sequence: CASSTLGTGLPSGANVLTF. The CDR3 region has the DNA TGTGCCAGCAGTACCCTTGGGACAGGGCTTCCCTCTGGGGCCAACGTCCTGACTTTC.

The chain carries TRBV3-1 (or the pseudogene TRBV3-2) and TRBJ2-7; no reliable D call. Looked up from germline, CDR1 is LGHDT and CDR2 is YNNKEL (reference sequence). The CDR3 has 15 amino acids. Trimming took off 1 base at V and 0 bases at J, with 10 bases between the two ends. The CDR3 spells CASSQGPGFSYEQYF. The CDR3 nucleotides are TGTGCCAGCAGCCAAGGTCCAGGTTTCTCCTACGAGCAGTACTTC.

The genes are TRBV19 and TRBJ1-2; 7 positions match TRBD1. Trimming at V came to 5 bases and at J to 3 bases, leaving 12 bases not matched to a gene. Germline-derived CDR1 and CDR2 are LNHDA and SQIVND (reference sequence). This CDR3 has 16 amino acids. The CDR3 DNA reads as TGTGCCAGTAGTTTCCGAAGGGGAGGGGGCGACTATGGCTACACCTTC. Protein: CASSFRRGGGDYGYTF.